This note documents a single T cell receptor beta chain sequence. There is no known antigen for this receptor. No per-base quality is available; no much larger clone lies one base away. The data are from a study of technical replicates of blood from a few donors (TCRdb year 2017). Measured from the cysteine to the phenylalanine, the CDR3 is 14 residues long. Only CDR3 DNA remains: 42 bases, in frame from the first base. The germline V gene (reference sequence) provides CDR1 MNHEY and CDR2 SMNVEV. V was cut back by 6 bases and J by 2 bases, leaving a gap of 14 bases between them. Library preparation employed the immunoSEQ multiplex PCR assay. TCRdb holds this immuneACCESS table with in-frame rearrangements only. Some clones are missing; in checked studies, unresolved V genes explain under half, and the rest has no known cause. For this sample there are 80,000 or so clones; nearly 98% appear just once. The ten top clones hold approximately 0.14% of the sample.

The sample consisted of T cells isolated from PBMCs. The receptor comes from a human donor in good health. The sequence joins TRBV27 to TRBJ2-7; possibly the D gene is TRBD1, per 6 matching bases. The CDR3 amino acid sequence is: CASSLRGPTYEQYF. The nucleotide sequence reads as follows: TGTGCCAGCAGCCTCAGGGGACCCACCTACGAGCAGTACTTC.